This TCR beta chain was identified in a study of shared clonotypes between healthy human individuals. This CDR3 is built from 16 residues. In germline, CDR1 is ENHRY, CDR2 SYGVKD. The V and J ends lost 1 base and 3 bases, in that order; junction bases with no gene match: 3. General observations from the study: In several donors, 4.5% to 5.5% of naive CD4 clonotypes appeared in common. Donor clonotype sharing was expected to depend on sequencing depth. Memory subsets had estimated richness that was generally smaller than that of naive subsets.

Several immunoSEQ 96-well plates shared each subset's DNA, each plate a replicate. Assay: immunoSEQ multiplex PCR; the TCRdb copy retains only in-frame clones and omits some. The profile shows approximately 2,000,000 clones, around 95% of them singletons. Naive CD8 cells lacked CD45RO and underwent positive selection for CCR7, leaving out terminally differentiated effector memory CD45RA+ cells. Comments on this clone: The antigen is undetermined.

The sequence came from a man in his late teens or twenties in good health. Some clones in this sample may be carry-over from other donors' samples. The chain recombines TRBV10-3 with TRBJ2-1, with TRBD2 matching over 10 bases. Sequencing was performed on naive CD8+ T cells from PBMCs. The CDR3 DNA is TGTGCCATCAGTGAGTACCAGCGGGAGGGCTACAATGAGCAGTTCTTC. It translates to CAISEYQREGYNEQFF.